The sequence of this TCR beta chain was determined in a study of a mutant IDH1 vaccine in newly diagnosed glioma. Overall study: Commencement of vaccination occurred 4-6 weeks following radiotherapy alone, or concurrently with temozolomide cycles.

This table comes from immunoSEQ multiplex PCR, and its TCRdb copy is limited to in-frame clones, with some not included. In the table there are some 50,000 clones, less than 65% of which are singletons. CDR1 is SGHRS, CDR2 YFSETQ, per germline. CDR3 length: 16 amino acids. V gave up 0 bases and J gave up 4 bases; unmatched junction bases: 9. This clone was observed a handful of times. The target antigen is unknown. Described time point: week 47, end of study. Topical imiquimod accompanied each vaccine dose, which consisted of 300 ug of mutant IDH1 20-mer peptide. The patients were given eight vaccinations, one each in weeks 1, 3, 5, 7, 11, 15, 19 and 23.

The J gene is TRBJ1-1, the V gene TRBV5-1; 7 positions agree with TRBD1. The receptor's source is a man aged 40-49 years with glioma. Some clones in this sample may be carry-over from other donors' samples. The sequencing used peripheral blood mononuclear cells (PBMCs), collected from a glioma patient whose treatment included an IDH1 peptide vaccine. The CDR3 sequence: CASSLGQGRRVTEAFF. In DNA, the CDR3 is TGCGCCAGCAGCTTGGGACAGGGCAGGAGGGTCACTGAAGCTTTCTTT.